The source of this T cell receptor (beta chain) is a study of blood T cell repertoires in COVID-19. About the research overall: Acute-phase and convalescent COVID-19 samples originated in the United States, Italy and Spain. PBMCs, B-cell-depleted T cells, or T cells were the source of the cDNA or gDNA that made up the material.

Only in-frame clones appear in the TCRdb table, and some are missing; sequencing was by immunoSEQ multiplex PCR. This sample has approximately 220,000 clones, with roughly 85% found just once. Those who participated ranged in age from roughly 18 to 100 years and resided in approximately 23 US areas. Participants' own reports of clinical history determined their cohort assignment. The V end lost 0 bases, the J end lost 5 bases, and 12 bases lay between the germline ends. Germline CDR1 and CDR2: SGHRS and YFSETQ. This CDR3 is 14 amino acids long. This clone was found once. This chain joins TRBV5-1 and TRBJ2-7; a weak D match, TRBD2 (5 bases). This TCR derives from a man aged 40-55 years who had recovered from COVID-19. Sequencing was performed on PBMCs or T cells enriched from blood (not recorded which). In DNA form, the CDR3 reads TGCGCCAGCAGCTTGGGGGCTCCCGGGGACGAGCAGTACTTC. Its translation is CASSLGAPGDEQYF.